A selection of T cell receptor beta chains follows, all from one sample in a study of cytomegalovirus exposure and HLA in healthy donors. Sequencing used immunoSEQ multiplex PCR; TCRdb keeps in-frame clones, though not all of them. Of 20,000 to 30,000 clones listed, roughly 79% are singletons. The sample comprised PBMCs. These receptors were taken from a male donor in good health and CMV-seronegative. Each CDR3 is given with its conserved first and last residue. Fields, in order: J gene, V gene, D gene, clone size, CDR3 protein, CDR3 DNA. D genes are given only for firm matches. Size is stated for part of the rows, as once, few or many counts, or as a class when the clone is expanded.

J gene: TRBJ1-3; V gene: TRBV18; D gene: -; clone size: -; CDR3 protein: CASSPPSNSGNTIYF; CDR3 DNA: TGTGCCAGCTCACCACCTTCCAACTCTGGAAACACCATATATTTT
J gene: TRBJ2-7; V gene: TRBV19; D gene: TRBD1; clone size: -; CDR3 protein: CASRPRGQGDEQYF; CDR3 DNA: TGTGCCAGTAGACCTCGCGGACAGGGCGACGAGCAGTACTTC
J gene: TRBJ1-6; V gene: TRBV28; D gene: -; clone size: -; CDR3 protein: CASSFGQNGSPLHF; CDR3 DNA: TGTGCCAGCAGTTTTGGACAGAACGGATCACCCCTCCACTTT
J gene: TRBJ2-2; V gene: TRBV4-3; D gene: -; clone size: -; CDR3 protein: CASSHGGRQQNTGELFF; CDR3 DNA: TGCGCCAGCAGCCACGGCGGTCGACAGCAGAACACCGGGGAGCTGTTTTTT
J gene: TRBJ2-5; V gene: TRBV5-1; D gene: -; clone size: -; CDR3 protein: CASSLGSGPTQETQYF; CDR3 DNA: TGCGCCAGCAGCTTGGGGAGCGGCCCGACCCAAGAGACCCAGTACTTC
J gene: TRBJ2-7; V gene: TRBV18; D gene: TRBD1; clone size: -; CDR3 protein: CASSPTTGAFSYEQYF; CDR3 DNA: TGTGCCAGCTCACCGACGACAGGGGCCTTCTCCTACGAGCAGTACTTC
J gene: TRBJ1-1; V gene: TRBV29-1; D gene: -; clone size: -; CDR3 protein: CSVEGQISNTEAFF; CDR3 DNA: TGCAGCGTTGAAGGTCAGATCTCGAACACTGAAGCTTTCTTT
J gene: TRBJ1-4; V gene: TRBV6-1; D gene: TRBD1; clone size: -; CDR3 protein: CASSSDRVWGEKLFF; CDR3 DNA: TGTGCCAGCAGTTCCGACAGGGTGTGGGGTGAAAAACTGTTTTTT
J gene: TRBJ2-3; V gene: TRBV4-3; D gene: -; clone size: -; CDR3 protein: CASSQSGTSTSTDTQYF; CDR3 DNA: TGCGCCAGCAGCCAGTCCGGGACATCAACTAGCACAGATACGCAGTATTTT
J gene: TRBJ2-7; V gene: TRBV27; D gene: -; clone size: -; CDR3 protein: CASSLSSGNEQYF; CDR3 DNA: TGTGCCAGCAGTTTATCGTCCGGGAACGAGCAGTACTTC
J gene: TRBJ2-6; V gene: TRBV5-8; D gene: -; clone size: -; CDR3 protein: CASSLILGQTRSGANVLTF; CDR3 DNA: TGTGCCAGCAGCTTGATCTTGGGCCAGACCCGCTCTGGGGCCAACGTCCTGACTTTC
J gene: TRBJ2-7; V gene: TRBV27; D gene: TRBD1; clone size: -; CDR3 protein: CASSLSRGLYEQYF; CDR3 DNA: TGTGCCAGCAGTTTAAGCAGGGGGCTCTACGAGCAGTACTTC
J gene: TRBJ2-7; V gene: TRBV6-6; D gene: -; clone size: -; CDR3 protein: CASVDSSSYEQYF; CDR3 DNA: TGTGCCAGCGTCGACTCCTCCTCCTACGAGCAGTACTTC
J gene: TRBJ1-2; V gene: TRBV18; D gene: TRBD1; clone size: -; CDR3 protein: CASSPGTAYGYTF; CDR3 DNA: TGTGCCAGCTCACCCGGGACAGCCTATGGCTACACCTTC
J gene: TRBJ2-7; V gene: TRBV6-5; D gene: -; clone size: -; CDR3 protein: CASSRTASSYEQYF; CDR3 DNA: TGTGCCAGCAGCCGGACAGCGAGCTCCTACGAGCAGTACTTC
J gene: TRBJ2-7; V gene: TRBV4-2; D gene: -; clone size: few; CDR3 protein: CASSQDPGLRSYEQYF; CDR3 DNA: TGTGCCAGCAGCCAAGACCCGGGACTTCGCTCCTACGAGCAGTACTTC
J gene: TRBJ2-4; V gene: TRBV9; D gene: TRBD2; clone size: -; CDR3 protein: CASSNYGGASNIQYF; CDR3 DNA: TGTGCCAGCAGCAACTACGGGGGGGCGAGTAACATTCAGTACTTC
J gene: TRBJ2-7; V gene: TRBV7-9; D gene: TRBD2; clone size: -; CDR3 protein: CSSSFGGSRHEQYF; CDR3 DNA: TGTTCCAGCAGCTTCGGGGGGTCTCGGCACGAGCAGTACTTC
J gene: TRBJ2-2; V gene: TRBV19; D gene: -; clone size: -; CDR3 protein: CASSMFSGIPGELFF; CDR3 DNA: TGTGCCAGTAGTATGTTCTCGGGTATCCCCGGGGAGCTGTTTTTT
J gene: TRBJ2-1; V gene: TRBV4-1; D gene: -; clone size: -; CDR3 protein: CASSPVGDEQFF; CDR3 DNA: TGCGCCAGCAGCCCTGTTGGAGATGAGCAGTTCTTC
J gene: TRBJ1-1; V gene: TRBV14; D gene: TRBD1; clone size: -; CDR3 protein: CASSLGTGSGTEAFF; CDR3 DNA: TGTGCCAGCAGCCTTGGGACAGGGTCTGGCACTGAAGCTTTCTTT
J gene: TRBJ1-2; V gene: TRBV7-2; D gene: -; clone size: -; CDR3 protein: CASSSTTASGYTF; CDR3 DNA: TGTGCCAGCAGTTCCACGACAGCCTCGGGCTACACCTTC
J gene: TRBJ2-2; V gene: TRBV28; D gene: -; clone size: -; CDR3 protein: CASSSGQNTGELFF; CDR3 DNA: TGTGCCAGCAGTTCCGGACAGAACACCGGGGAGCTGTTTTTT
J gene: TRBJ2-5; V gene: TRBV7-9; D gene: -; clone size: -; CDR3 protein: CASSSRPDSQETQYF; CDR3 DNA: TGTGCCAGCAGCTCAAGACCGGACAGCCAGGAGACCCAGTACTTC
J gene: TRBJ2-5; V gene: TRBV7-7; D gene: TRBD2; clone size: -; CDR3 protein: CASSSLAGVLETQYF; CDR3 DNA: TGTGCTAGCAGCTCATTAGCGGGAGTCCTGGAGACCCAGTACTTC
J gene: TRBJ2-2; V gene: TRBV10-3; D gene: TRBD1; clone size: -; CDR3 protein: CAIMRDRVTGELFF; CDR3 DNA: TGTGCCATCATGCGGGACAGGGTTACCGGGGAGCTGTTTTTT
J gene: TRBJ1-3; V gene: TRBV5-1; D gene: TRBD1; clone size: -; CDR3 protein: CASSLMDRSSGNTIYF; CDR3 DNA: TGCGCCAGCAGCCTCATGGACAGGTCCTCTGGAAACACCATATATTTT
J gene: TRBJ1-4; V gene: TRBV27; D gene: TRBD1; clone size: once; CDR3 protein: CASSSGQHNEKLFF; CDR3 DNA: TGTGCCAGCAGCTCGGGACAGCATAATGAAAAACTGTTTTTT
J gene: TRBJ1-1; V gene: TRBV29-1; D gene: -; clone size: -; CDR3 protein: CSVKTGTTEAFF; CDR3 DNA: TGCAGCGTCAAAACAGGTACCACTGAAGCTTTCTTT
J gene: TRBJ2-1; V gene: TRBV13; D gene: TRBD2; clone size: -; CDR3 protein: CASSLVAGGPRRNEQFF; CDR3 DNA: TGTGCCAGCAGCTTAGTTGCGGGAGGGCCTCGGAGGAATGAGCAGTTCTTC
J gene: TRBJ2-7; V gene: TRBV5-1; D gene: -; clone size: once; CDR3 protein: CASSLGAYEQYF; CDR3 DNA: TGCGCCAGCAGCTTGGGGGCCTACGAGCAGTACTTC
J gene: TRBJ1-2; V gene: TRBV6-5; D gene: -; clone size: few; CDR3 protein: CASSATGYGYTF; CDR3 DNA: TGTGCCAGCAGTGCGACAGGCTATGGCTACACCTTC